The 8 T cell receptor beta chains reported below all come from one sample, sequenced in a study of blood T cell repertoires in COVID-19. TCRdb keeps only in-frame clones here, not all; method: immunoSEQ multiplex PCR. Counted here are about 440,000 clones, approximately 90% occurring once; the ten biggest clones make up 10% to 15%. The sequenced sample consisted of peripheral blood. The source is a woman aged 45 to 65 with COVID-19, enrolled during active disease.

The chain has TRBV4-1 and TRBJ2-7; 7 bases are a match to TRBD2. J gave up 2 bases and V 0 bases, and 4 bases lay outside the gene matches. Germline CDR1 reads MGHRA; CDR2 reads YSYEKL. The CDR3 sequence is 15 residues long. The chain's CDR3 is CASSQDSSGTYEQYF. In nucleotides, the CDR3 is TGCGCCAGCAGCCAAGATTCTAGCGGCACCTACGAGCAGTACTTC.

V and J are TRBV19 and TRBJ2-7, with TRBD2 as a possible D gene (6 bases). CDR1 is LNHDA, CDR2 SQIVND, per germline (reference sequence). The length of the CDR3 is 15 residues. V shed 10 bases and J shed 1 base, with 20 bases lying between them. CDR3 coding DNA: TGTGCCACCGGTGCTGCGGGACGCCGATCCTACGAGCAGTACTTC. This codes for CATGAAGRRSYEQYF.

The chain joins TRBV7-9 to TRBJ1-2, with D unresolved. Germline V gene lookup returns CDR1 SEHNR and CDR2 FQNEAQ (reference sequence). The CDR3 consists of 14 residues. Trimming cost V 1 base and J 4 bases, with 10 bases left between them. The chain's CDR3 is CASSLEGGGYGYTF. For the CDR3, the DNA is TGTGCCAGCAGCTTAGAGGGCGGAGGCTATGGCTACACCTTC.

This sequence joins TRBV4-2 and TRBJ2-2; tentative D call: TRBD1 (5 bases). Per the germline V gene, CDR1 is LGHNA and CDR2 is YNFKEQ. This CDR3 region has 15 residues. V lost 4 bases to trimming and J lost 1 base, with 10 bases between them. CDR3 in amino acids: CASSPRQMNTGELFF. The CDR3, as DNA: TGTGCCAGCAGCCCAAGACAGATGAACACCGGGGAGCTGTTTTTT.

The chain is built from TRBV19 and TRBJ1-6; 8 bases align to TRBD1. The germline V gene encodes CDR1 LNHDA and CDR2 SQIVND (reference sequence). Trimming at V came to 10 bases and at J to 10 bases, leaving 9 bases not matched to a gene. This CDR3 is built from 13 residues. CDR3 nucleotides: TGTGCCACTCGGGACAGGTTAGAATCACCCCTCCACTTT. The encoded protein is CATRDRLESPLHF.

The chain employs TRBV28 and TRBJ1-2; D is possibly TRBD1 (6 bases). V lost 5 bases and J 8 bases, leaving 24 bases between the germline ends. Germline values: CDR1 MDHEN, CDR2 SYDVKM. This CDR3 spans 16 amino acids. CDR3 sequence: CASSAAPRGPFRGYTF. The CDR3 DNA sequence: TGTGCCAGCAGTGCGGCCCCCAGGGGACCCTTTAGGGGCTACACCTTC.

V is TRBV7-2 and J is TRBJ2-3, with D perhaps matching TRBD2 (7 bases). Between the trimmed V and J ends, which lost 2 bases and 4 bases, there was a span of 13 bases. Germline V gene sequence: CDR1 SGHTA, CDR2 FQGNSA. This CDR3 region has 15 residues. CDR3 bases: TGTGCCAGCAGCTTAACGGGGGGCTCCCCAGATACGCAGTATTTT. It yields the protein CASSLTGGSPDTQYF.

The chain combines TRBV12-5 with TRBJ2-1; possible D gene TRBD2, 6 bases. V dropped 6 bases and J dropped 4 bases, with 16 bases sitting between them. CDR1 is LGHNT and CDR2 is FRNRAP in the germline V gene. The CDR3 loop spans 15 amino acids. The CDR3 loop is CASGTAGGPYNEQFF. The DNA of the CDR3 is TGTGCTAGTGGCACTGCCGGGGGACCTTACAATGAGCAGTTCTTC. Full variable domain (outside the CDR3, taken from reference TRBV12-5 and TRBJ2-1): DARVTQTPRHKVTEMGQEVTMRCQPILGHNTVFWYRQTMMQGLELLAYFRNRAPLDDSGMPKDRFSAEMPDATLATLKIQPSEPRDSAVYFCASGTAGGPYNEQFFGPGTRLTVL.